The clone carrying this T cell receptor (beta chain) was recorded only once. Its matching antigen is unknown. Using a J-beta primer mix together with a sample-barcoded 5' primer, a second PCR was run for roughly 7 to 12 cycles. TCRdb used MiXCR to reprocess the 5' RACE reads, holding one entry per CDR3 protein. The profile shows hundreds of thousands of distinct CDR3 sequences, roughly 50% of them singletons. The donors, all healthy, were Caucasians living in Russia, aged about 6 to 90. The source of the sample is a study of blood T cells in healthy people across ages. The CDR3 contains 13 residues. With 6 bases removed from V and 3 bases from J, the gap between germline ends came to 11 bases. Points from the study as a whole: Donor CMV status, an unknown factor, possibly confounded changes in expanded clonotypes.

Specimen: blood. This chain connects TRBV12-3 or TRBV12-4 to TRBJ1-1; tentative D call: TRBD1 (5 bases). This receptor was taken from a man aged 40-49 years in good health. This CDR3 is CASSAGGDTEAFF. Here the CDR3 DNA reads TGTGCCAGCAGCGCGGGGGGGGACACTGAAGCTTTCTTT.